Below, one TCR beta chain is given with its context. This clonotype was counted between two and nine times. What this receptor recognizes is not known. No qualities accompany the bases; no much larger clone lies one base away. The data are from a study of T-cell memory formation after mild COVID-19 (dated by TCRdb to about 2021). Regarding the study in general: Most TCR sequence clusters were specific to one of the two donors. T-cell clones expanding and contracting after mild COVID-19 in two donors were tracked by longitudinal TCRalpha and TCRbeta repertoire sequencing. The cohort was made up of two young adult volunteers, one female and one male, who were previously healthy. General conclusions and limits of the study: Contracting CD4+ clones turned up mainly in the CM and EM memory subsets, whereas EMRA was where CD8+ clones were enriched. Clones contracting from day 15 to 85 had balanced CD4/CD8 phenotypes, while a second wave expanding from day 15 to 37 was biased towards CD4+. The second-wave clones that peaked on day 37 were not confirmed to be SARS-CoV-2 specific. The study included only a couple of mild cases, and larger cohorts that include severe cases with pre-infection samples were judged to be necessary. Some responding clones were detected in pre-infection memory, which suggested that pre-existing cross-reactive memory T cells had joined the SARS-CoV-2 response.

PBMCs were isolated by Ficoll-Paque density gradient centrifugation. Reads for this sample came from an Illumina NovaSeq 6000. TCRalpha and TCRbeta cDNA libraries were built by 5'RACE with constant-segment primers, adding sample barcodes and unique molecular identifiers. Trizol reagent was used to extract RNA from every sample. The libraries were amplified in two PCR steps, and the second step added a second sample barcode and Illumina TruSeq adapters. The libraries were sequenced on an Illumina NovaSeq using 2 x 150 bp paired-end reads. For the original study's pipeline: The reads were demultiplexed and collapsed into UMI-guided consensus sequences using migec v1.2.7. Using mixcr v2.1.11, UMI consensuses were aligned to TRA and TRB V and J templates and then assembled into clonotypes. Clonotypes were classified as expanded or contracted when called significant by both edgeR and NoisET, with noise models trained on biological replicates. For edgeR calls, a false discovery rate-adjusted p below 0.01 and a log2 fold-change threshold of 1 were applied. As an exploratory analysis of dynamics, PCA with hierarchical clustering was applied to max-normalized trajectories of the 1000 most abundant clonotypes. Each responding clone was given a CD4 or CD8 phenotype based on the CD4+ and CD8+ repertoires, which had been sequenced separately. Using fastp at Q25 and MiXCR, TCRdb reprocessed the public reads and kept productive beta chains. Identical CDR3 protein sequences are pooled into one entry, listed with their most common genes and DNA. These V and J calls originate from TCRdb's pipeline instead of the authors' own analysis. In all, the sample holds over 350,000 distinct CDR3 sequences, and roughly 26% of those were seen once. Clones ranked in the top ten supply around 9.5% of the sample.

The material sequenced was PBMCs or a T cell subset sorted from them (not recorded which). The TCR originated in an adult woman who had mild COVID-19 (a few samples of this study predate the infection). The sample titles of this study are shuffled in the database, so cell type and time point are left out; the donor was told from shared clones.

Here is the DNA: TGTGCCAGCGGGTTGGGACAGGGAAGGCAGCCCCAGCATTTT. Its protein reads: CASGLGQGRQPQHF. The receptor chain draws on TRBV2 and TRBJ1-5; TRBD1 fits 9 bases in the junction. The CDR3 runs 14 residues from the cysteine to the phenylalanine. The retained sequence is limited to the CDR3, 42 bases, with the frame set at the first base. Trimming accounts for 8 bases at V and 7 bases at J, while the number of junction bases matched to no gene is 9. Reading the germline V gene gives CDR1 SNHLY and CDR2 FYNNEI.